Listed below are T cell receptor beta chains from one sample, sequenced in a study of blood T cells in healthy people across ages. Each CDR3 protein is one row after TCRdb ran MiXCR on the 5' RACE reads. The table has around 900,000 distinct CDR3 sequences, 45% to 60% seen once. The specimen sequenced was blood. These receptors all stem from a woman in her sixties in good health. CDR3s include the opening cysteine and the closing phenylalanine or tryptophan. Fields, in order: V gene, J gene, D gene, clone size, CDR3 protein, CDR3 DNA. A D gene is named only where the DNA matches it firmly. Clone size appears in some rows only: once, few, many, or a class for an expanded clone.

>TRBV4-1|TRBJ2-7|TRBD1|.
CASSQPGQGSYEQYF
TGCGCCAGCAGCCAACCGGGACAGGGGTCCTACGAGCAGTACTTC
>TRBV2|TRBJ2-2|.|.
CASRAQGTGELFF
TGTGCCAGCAGAGCACAGGGTACCGGGGAGCTGTTTTTT
>TRBV7-8|TRBJ2-1|TRBD2|few
CASSESVLAGGPNEQFF
TGTGCCAGCAGCGAGAGCGTTCTAGCGGGAGGGCCTAATGAGCAGTTCTTC
>TRBV29-1|TRBJ1-5|.|few
CSVVMTGSNSNQPQHF
TGCAGCGTTGTAATGACAGGCTCGAATAGCAATCAGCCCCAGCATTTT
>TRBV29-1|TRBJ1-2|TRBD1|.
CSVRRGQEVGGYTF
TGCAGCGTACGGAGGGGACAGGAAGTCGGTGGCTACACCTTC
>TRBV4-3|TRBJ2-1|TRBD2|.
CASSQKREVYNEQFF
TGCGCCAGCTCACAGAAGCGGGAGGTCTACAATGAGCAGTTCTTC
>TRBV5-1|TRBJ2-1|TRBD2|.
CASSLLAGSDNEQFF
TGCGCCAGCAGCTTATTAGCGGGGAGTGACAATGAGCAGTTCTTC
>TRBV12-3/TRBV12-4|TRBJ2-1|.|.
CASSMDTIYNEQFF
TGTGCCAGCAGTATGGACACGATCTACAATGAGCAGTTCTTC
>TRBV6-1|TRBJ2-3|.|few
CASREAGTDTQYF
TGTGCCAGCAGGGAGGCGGGCACAGATACGCAGTATTTT
>TRBV7-9|TRBJ1-2|.|.
CASRQDSLPNYGYTF
TGTGCCAGCAGACAGGACAGCTTACCTAACTATGGCTACACCTTC
>TRBV12-3/TRBV12-4|TRBJ2-7|.|.
CASSFDDGGSYNEQYF
TGTGCCAGCAGTTTTGATGACGGGGGCTCCTACAATGAGCAGTACTTC
>TRBV5-5|TRBJ2-7|TRBD1|.
CASSFAQGASEQYF
TGTGCCAGCAGCTTCGCCCAGGGGGCCAGCGAGCAGTACTTC
>TRBV3-1|TRBJ1-2|.|many
CASSEGGFYGYTF
TGTGCCAGCTCCGAGGGGGGGTTCTATGGCTACACCTTC
>TRBV20-1|TRBJ2-3|TRBD2|.
CSAGGLGGSTDTQYF
TGCAGTGCTGGGGGGTTGGGGGGGAGCACAGATACGCAGTATTTT
>TRBV20-1|TRBJ2-5|TRBD1|.
CSARDNTGGYF
TGCAGTGCTAGAGATAATACAGGGGGGTACTTC
>TRBV28|TRBJ1-6|TRBD1|.
CASSPSDRGLASPLHF
TGTGCCAGCAGTCCATCAGATAGGGGGCTGGCTTCACCCCTCCACTTT